This TCR beta chain was obtained from a study of shared clonotypes between healthy human individuals. V dropped 4 bases and J dropped 0; count of bases not matched to a gene: 17. The CDR3 length is 21 residues. Germline V gene sequence: CDR1 KGHSH, CDR2 LQKENI. Assay: immunoSEQ multiplex PCR; the TCRdb copy retains only in-frame clones and omits some. Here the sample spans roughly 2.2 million clones, 85% to 95% being singletons. The TCR sequence derives from a man between 18 and 35 years old in good health. Some clones in this sample may be carry-over from other donors' samples. The chain has TRBV18 and TRBJ2-7; 14 bases are a match to TRBD2. The sequencing sample was made of naive CD4+ T cells from PBMCs. Sample subset: CD45RA+ positively selected. The CDR3 DNA reads TGTGCCAGCTCACGCGAATCCCGACTAGCGGGAGGGCCCCTAACCTCCTACGAGCAGTACTTC. Translating it yields CASSRESRLAGGPLTSYEQYF.